Listed here are 27 T cell receptor beta chains from one sample, sequenced in a study of human T cells and chemical hapten exposure. TCRdb re-called the RACE reads with MiXCR, one entry per CDR3 protein. The sample yields about 110,000 distinct CDR3 sequences, 34% seen once. Time point given: patch test 3, about 24 weeks after DPC sensitization. Indicated treatment: therapeutic diphenylcyclopropenone sensitization with weekly scalp DPC. Sample: whole blood, taken in connection with sensitization to the hapten diphenylcyclopropenone (DPC). The receptor source for this set is a man in his forties or fifties with alopecia areata. Some clones in this sample may be carry-over from other donors' samples.

The gene calls are TRBV5-1 and TRBJ2-7; D remains unclear. V was shortened by 0 bases and J by 2 bases, with 12 bases between the two germline ends. Per germline, CDR1 SGHRS and CDR2 YFSETQ. This CDR3 is built from 15 residues. CDR3 nucleotide sequence: TGCGCCAGCAGCTTGGTGGCAGCAGGAACCTACGAGCAGTACTTC. Encoded protein: CASSLVAAGTYEQYF.

This chain connects TRBV7-9 to TRBJ2-3, with D hard to call. Germline values: CDR1 SEHNR, CDR2 FQNEAQ (reference sequence). CDR3 size: 15 residues. V lost 3 bases and J 3 bases, leaving 13 bases between the germline ends. CDR3: CASSLLSSRTDTQYF. CDR3 sequence (DNA): TGTGCCAGCAGCTTGTTAAGTAGTCGGACAGATACGCAGTATTTT.

This clonotype was seen a few times. The J gene is TRBJ2-3, the V gene TRBV12-3 or TRBV12-4, with 7 bases identical to TRBD2. Trimming took 1 base from V and 2 from J; bases not matched to a gene: 3. The CDR3 has 15 amino acids. The CDR3 DNA sequence: TGTGCCAGCAGTTTAGGGCTAGCGGACACAGATACGCAGTATTTT. Its protein product is CASSLGLADTDTQYF.

The chain employs TRBV3-1 and TRBJ2-3; D gene unclear. The V and J ends lost 3 bases and 2 bases respectively, with 12 bases between them. Germline loops: CDR1 LGHDT, CDR2 YNNKEL (reference sequence). The CDR3 has 15 amino acids. CDR3 amino acids: CASSQALTATDTQYF. The CDR3 DNA reads as TGTGCCAGCAGCCAGGCCCTGACTGCCACAGATACGCAGTATTTT.

This clonotype was observed a handful of times. The V and J genes are TRBV7-3 and TRBJ2-6, with D possibly being TRBD1 or TRBD2 (5 bases each). Per germline, CDR1 SGHTA and CDR2 FQGTGA. There are 13 residues in the CDR3. The V gene lost 5 bases and the J gene lost 10 bases, with 12 bases spanning the gap. The CDR3 region is CASSAGTINVLTF. The CDR3 nucleotides are TGTGCCAGCAGCGCCGGGACCATAAACGTCCTGACTTTC.

This clonotype appeared once. The chain carries TRBV7-2 and TRBJ2-5; D is possibly TRBD2 (5 bases). Germline V CDR1 and CDR2: SGHTA, FQGNSA. This CDR3 is built from 17 residues. The V and J ends lost 1 base and 2 bases respectively, with 17 bases between them. CDR3 region: CASSLGALTRSQETQYF. CDR3 coding DNA: TGTGCCAGCAGCTTAGGGGCCCTCACTAGATCTCAAGAGACCCAGTACTTC.

The chain employs TRBV20-1 and TRBJ1-5; D remains unclear. Germline CDR1 is DFQATT and CDR2 is SNEGSKA (reference sequence). V lost 2 bases, J lost 1 base, and 12 bases lay in between. This CDR3 has 15 residues. CDR3 sequence reads: CSARIRAKSNQPQHF. As DNA, the CDR3 is TGCAGTGCTAGAATAAGGGCAAAAAGCAATCAGCCCCAGCATTTT.

The CDR3 nucleotides are TGTGCCAGTTGCGTAGGGACTAGCGGGGGGAATGAGCAGTTCTTC. The encoded protein is CASCVGTSGGNEQFF. The V gene is TRBV6-5, the J gene TRBJ2-1, with 15 bases matching TRBD2. The junction had 7 bases not matched to a gene; V was cut back by 9 bases and J by 7 bases. The CDR3 is 15 residues long. The V gene's germline CDR1 is MNHEY and CDR2 SVGAGI.

This clonotype was seen only once. The rearrangement links TRBV7-9 to TRBJ2-7; TRBD1 matches 7 bases. CDR1 and CDR2 (germline): SEHNR, FQNEAQ (reference sequence). The CDR3 loop spans 14 amino acids. V gave up 5 bases and J gave up 6 bases; unmatched junction bases: 10. The CDR3 coding sequence is TGTGCCAGCAGCAACCCGGGACAGCCTGGCGAGCAGTACTTC. As protein: CASSNPGQPGEQYF.

The V gene is TRBV15, the J gene TRBJ1-5; TRBD1 might be the D (5 bases). In germline, CDR1 is LNHNV, CDR2 YYDKDF (reference sequence). CDR3 length: 16 residues. Trimming took 6 bases from V and 0 from J, leaving 15 bases between them. The CDR3 coding sequence is TGTGCCACCAGGGCAGGGCCAGCTTTTAGCAATCAGCCCCAGCATTTT. Translated, it gives CATRAGPAFSNQPQHF. The variable domain in full, with the rest retrieved from reference TRBV15 and TRBJ1-5, is DAMVIQNPRYQVTQFGKPVTLSCSQTLNHNVMYWYQQKSSQAPKLLFHYYDKDFNNEADTPDNFQSRRPNTSFCFLDIRSPGLGDTAMYLCATRAGPAFSNQPQHFGDGTRLSIL.

Only a few counts were recorded for this clonotype. This chain links TRBV7-9 with TRBJ2-2; D unresolved. Between the trimmed V and J ends, which lost 10 bases and 1 base, there was a span of 4 bases. Per the germline V gene, CDR1 is SEHNR and CDR2 is FQNEAQ (reference sequence). The CDR3 totals 11 residues. The CDR3 nucleotides read TGTGCCATCCTGAACACCGGGGAGCTGTTTTTT. This gives the protein CAILNTGELFF. The whole variable domain, remainder taken from reference TRBV7-9 and TRBJ2-2, is DTGVSQNPRHKITKRGQNVTFRCDPISEHNRLYWYRQTLGQGPEFLTYFQNEAQLEKSRLLSDRFSAERPKGSFSTLEIQRTEQGDSAMYLCAILNTGELFFGEGSRLTVL.

This clonotype was counted only a few times. The gene calls are TRBV7-2 and TRBJ2-3; perhaps TRBD2 as D (6 bases). Trimming removed 4 bases from V and 1 base from J, with 21 bases in between. Per the germline V gene, CDR1 is SGHTA and CDR2 is FQGNSA. There are 18 residues in the CDR3. The CDR3 loop reads CASSSNPRGAGGTDTQYF. The DNA of the CDR3 is TGTGCCAGCAGCTCCAATCCGAGGGGAGCGGGCGGCACAGATACGCAGTATTTT.

CDR3 in DNA: TGCAGCGTTGGGACAGGGAGCACTGAAGCTTTCTTT. Its translation: CSVGTGSTEAFF. V and J are TRBV29-1 and TRBJ1-1; 8 nucleotides agree with TRBD1. Germline values: CDR1 SQVTM, CDR2 ANQGSEA. There are 12 residues in the CDR3. With V trimmed by 4 bases and J by 4 bases, 2 bases remained unmatched.

The chain carries TRBV6-1 and TRBJ2-5; the match to TRBD1 covers 8 bases. The germline gives CDR1 MNHNS, CDR2 SASEGT. This CDR3 spans 17 amino acids. After removal of 0 bases from V and 2 bases from J, the junction contained 8 bases not matched to a gene. CDR3: CASSEAGGRGQQETQYF. The CDR3 DNA reads TGTGCCAGCAGTGAAGCAGGTGGCAGGGGGCAACAAGAGACCCAGTACTTC.

V and J are TRBV28 and TRBJ1-1; 7 bases agree with TRBD1. There are 14 residues in the CDR3. The junction had 9 bases not matched to a gene; V was cut back by 4 bases and J by 7 bases. Germline V gene data show CDR1 as MDHEN and CDR2 as SYDVKM. This CDR3 is CASSSVTGRGEAFF. CDR3 DNA: TGTGCCAGCAGTTCGGTGACAGGGAGGGGTGAAGCTTTCTTT.

The V and J genes are TRBV10-3 and TRBJ2-3, with 8 bases aligning to TRBD1. CDR1 ENHRY and CDR2 SYGVKD come from the germline V gene. The CDR3 has 16 amino acids. Losses at the gene ends were 6 bases for V and 1 base for J; bases not matched to a gene: 9. The CDR3 nucleotides are TGTGCCATCAGAAAGCAGGGGGCTCTGGGCACAGATACGCAGTATTTT. Translated, it gives CAIRKQGALGTDTQYF.

This clonotype was found a few times. The rearrangement uses TRBV6-2 or TRBV6-3 and TRBJ2-7; D may be TRBD2 (7 bases). Germline lookup yields CDR1 MNHEY and CDR2 SVGEGT. V lost 5 bases and J 5 bases, leaving 22 bases between the germline ends. This CDR3 region has 16 residues. This CDR3 reads CASSPSSGTTVHEQYV. The CDR3 region has the DNA TGTGCCAGCAGTCCCTCCAGCGGGACAACGGTCCACGAGCAGTACGTC.

The chain carries TRBV7-9 and TRBJ2-5; D gene unclear. This CDR3 has 14 amino acids. Germline-derived CDR1 and CDR2 are SEHNR and FQNEAQ (reference sequence). V lost 4 bases and J 5 bases, leaving 14 bases between the germline ends. CDR3 bases: TGTGCCAGCAGCTCCCCGACCCGCGAGGAGACCCAGTACTTC. Translating it yields CASSSPTREETQYF.

CDR3 sequence reads: CASSPGTPKTDTQYF. For the CDR3, the DNA is TGTGCCAGCAGCCCTGGGACTCCGAAAACAGATACGCAGTATTTT. This sequence joins TRBV11-2 and TRBJ2-3; D might be TRBD2 (6 bases). The germline gives CDR1 SGHAT, CDR2 FQNNGV. The CDR3 length is 15 residues. V was shortened by 5 bases and J by 3 bases, with 15 bases between the two germline ends.

The chain joins TRBV4-3 to TRBJ1-3; 7 bases map to TRBD1. The CDR3 runs to 15 residues. Germline CDR1 reads LGHNA; CDR2 reads YSLEER. Unmatched junction bases numbered 6, after V lost 0 bases and J lost 7 bases. The CDR3, as DNA: TGCGCCAGCAGCCAAGAGACAGGGCGGTGGAACACCATATATTTT. Translation gives CASSQETGRWNTIYF.

V usage is TRBV27 and J usage is TRBJ2-1; TRBD1 matches 10 bases. The germline V gene has CDR1 MNHEY and CDR2 SMNVEV (reference sequence). The CDR3 is 15 amino acids. Unmatched junction bases numbered 4, after V lost 6 bases and J lost 2 bases. The CDR3 DNA follows: TGTGCCAGCAGCTTAGACAGGGGGCCCTACAATGAGCAGTTCTTC. Translated: CASSLDRGPYNEQFF.

This rearrangement joins TRBV7-2 to TRBJ1-4; TRBD1 might be the D (5 bases). CDR3 length: 16 amino acids. Trimming removed 1 base at V and 7 bases at J, with 16 bases between. From germline, CDR1 is SGHTA and CDR2 FQGNSA. CDR3: CASSLDGGGVGEKLFF. The CDR3 bases are TGTGCCAGCAGCTTAGACGGCGGAGGGGTGGGTGAAAAACTGTTTTTT.

This sequence joins TRBV12-3 or TRBV12-4 and TRBJ2-7; 8 bases line up with TRBD1. Trimming removed 2 bases from V and 1 base from J; junction bases left unmatched: 7. There are 16 residues in the CDR3. The CDR3 DNA is TGTGCCAGCAGTTTACCCCAGGGGACAGGTTCCTACGAGCAGTACTTC. Its translation is CASSLPQGTGSYEQYF.

This clonotype occurred a few times. The chain is built from TRBV12-3 or TRBV12-4 and TRBJ2-1; a possible D gene is TRBD2 (6 bases). V was pared by 6 bases and J by 0 bases, with 12 bases between. The length of the CDR3 is 15 residues. DNA for the CDR3: TGTGCCAGCAGCTCTCACGGGAGCTCCTACAATGAGCAGTTCTTC. Protein product: CASSSHGSSYNEQFF.

This clonotype was seen more than once but under ten times. The gene calls are TRBV5-1 and TRBJ2-3, with a tentative D call TRBD2 (6 bases). V was pared by 1 base and J by 5 bases, with 8 bases between. Germline V gene lookup returns CDR1 SGHRS and CDR2 YFSETQ. The CDR3 has 13 amino acids. The CDR3 region is CASSLRLGDTQYF. For the CDR3, the DNA is TGCGCCAGCAGCTTGCGACTAGGAGATACGCAGTATTTT.

As DNA, the CDR3 is TGTGCCAGCAGTGAAGCCAGGAACAATCAGCCCCAGCATTTT. Residues: CASSEARNNQPQHF. This chain links TRBV6-1 with TRBJ1-5; D is undetermined. Trimming removed 0 bases at V and 3 bases at J, with 6 bases between. The germline V gene encodes CDR1 MNHNS and CDR2 SASEGT. CDR3 length equals 14 residues.

The chain employs TRBV27 and TRBJ1-4; D is ambiguous. CDR1 MNHEY and CDR2 SMNVEV come from the germline V gene (reference sequence). This CDR3 is built from 15 residues. V was clipped by 5 bases and J by 5 bases, with 15 bases between them. The CDR3 nucleotides read TGTGCCAGCAGTGGTCGGACGCTTAAAAATGAAAAACTGTTTTTT. This sequence encodes CASSGRTLKNEKLFF. Variable domain in full (rest from reference TRBV27 and TRBJ1-4): EAQVTQNPRYLITVTGKKLTVTCSQNMNHEYMSWYRQDPGLGLRQIYYSMNVEVTDKGDVPEGYKVSRKEKRNFPLILESPSPNQTSLYFCASSGRTLKNEKLFFGSGTQLSVL.